Listed below are T cell receptor beta chains from one sample, sequenced in a study of blood T cell repertoires in COVID-19. Produced via immunoSEQ multiplex PCR; TCRdb's table is partial and in-frame only. The sample carries about 45,000 clones, around 73% recorded once. Sequenced sample: peripheral blood. The receptors derive from a woman between 65 and 79 years old with acute or convalescent COVID-19. Both conserved end residues are part of each CDR3. D genes are given only for firm matches. For some rows the clone size is stated as once, few or many, or as a class when expanded; others skip it.

V	size	D	J	DNA	CDR3
TRBV6-6	-	-	TRBJ2-2	TGTGCCATCCCACTCCGGGCAGGAGGCACCGGGGAGCTGTTTTTT	CAIPLRAGGTGELFF
TRBV4-3	-	TRBD1	TRBJ1-6	TGCGCCAGCAGCCAGCGACAGGGTACTGGTAATTCACCCCTCCACTTT	CASSQRQGTGNSPLHF
TRBV14	-	-	TRBJ1-1	TGTGCCAGCAGCCAAGAATCGGATAGCGAAGCTTTCTTT	CASSQESDSEAFF
TRBV7-2	-	-	TRBJ1-2	TGTGCCAGCAGCTTAGGCCGGGGGGGGTATGGCTACACCTTC	CASSLGRGGYGYTF
TRBV7-6	-	TRBD1	TRBJ1-5	TGTGCCAGCAGCTCGGACAGGGGGCGAGGTCAGCCCCAGCATTTT	CASSSDRGRGQPQHF
TRBV3-1/TRBV3-2	-	-	TRBJ2-1	TGTGCCAGCAGCCATATTAGCCATCAAGGAGGTGAGCAGTTCTTC	CASSHISHQGGEQFF
TRBV30	-	-	TRBJ1-1	TGTGCCTGGAAAGACTCTCCCGGGAACACTGAAGCTTTCTTT	CAWKDSPGNTEAFF
TRBV5-1	-	TRBD1	TRBJ2-7	TGCGCCAGCAGCCCGGACAGGAGCTCCTACGAGCAGTACTTC	CASSPDRSSYEQYF
TRBV27	-	-	TRBJ2-1	TGTGCCAGCAGTCCCTCCGGGGGATACAATGAGCAGTTCTTC	CASSPSGGYNEQFF
TRBV28	-	TRBD2	TRBJ2-7	TGTGCCAGCAGTTGGGGGACTAGATCCTACGAGCAGTACTTC	CASSWGTRSYEQYF
TRBV28	once	-	TRBJ2-7	TGTGCCAGCAGTTCCCGCCAGGGATCCTACGAGCAGTACTTC	CASSSRQGSYEQYF
TRBV7-3	once	TRBD2	TRBJ2-1	TGTGCCAGCAGCCCCAAATCCATGGGACTAGCAGGTCGCAATGAGCAGTTCTTC	CASSPKSMGLAGRNEQFF
TRBV21-1	once	-	TRBJ1-6	TGTGCCCCGGGTCTGACAGGGAAACATTCACCCCTCCACTTT	CAPGLTGKHSPLHF
TRBV28	-	TRBD2	TRBJ2-7	TGTGCCAGCAGTCCTAGCGGGGGGACCACCTACGAGCAGTACTTC	CASSPSGGTTYEQYF
TRBV15	-	TRBD2	TRBJ2-2	TGTGCCACCAGCAGAGATAGTCGTGCTGGGGGGGGCACCGGGGAGCTGTTTTTT	CATSRDSRAGGGTGELFF
TRBV6-6	-	TRBD1	TRBJ1-5	TGTGCCAGCAACAGAAGGGGACAGGCAGGGCAGCCCCAGCATTTT	CASNRRGQAGQPQHF
TRBV28	-	TRBD1	TRBJ1-1	TGTGCCAGCAGATCGACAGGGGAAGGAGACACTGAAGCTTTCTTT	CASRSTGEGDTEAFF
TRBV27	-	TRBD1	TRBJ2-1	TGTGCCAGCAGCCGAAACAGGGGAGATGAGCAGTTCTTC	CASSRNRGDEQFF
TRBV25-1	once	-	TRBJ2-1	TGTGCCAGCAGTGAATACGCGATTTACAATGAGCAGTTCTTC	CASSEYAIYNEQFF
TRBV20-1	-	-	TRBJ2-7	TGCAGTGCTTGGGCATACGAGCAGTACTTC	CSAWAYEQYF
TRBV9	-	TRBD2	TRBJ2-2	TGTGCCAGCAGCGTAAGCGGGAGGTCTAACACCGGGGAGCTGTTTTTT	CASSVSGRSNTGELFF
TRBV2	-	TRBD2	TRBJ2-1	TGTGCCAGCGGGGCGGGAGCCCCTGAGCAGTTCTTC	CASGAGAPEQFF
TRBV10-3	few	-	TRBJ1-1	TGTGCCATCAGTGGACAGGAGAACACTGAAGCTTTCTTT	CAISGQENTEAFF
TRBV30	-	-	TRBJ2-2	TGTGCCTGGACCCCGAGACCAGGGGTTGGGTACACCGGGGAGCTGTTTTTT	CAWTPRPGVGYTGELFF
TRBV19	-	-	TRBJ2-2	TGTGCCAGTAAAGAGGGGGCGAACACCGGGGAGCTGTTTTTT	CASKEGANTGELFF
TRBV10-1	-	-	TRBJ1-2	TGCGCCAGCAGTGAGACCGGGAACTATGGCTACACCTTC	CASSETGNYGYTF
TRBV18	few	-	TRBJ1-6	TGTGCCAGCTCACCACTAAGCAGGATCGAACATTCACCCCTCCACTTT	CASSPLSRIEHSPLHF